Detailed here is one T cell receptor (beta chain). The data originate from a study of blood T cell repertoires in COVID-19. Study-level information: Researchers got acute and convalescent COVID-19 samples from the United States, Italy and Spain. Sources were T cells, B-cell-depleted T cells, or PBMCs; the material itself was cDNA or gDNA.

This CDR3 region has 15 residues. From germline, CDR1 is SGDLS and CDR2 YYNGEE. The J segment lost 6 bases and the V segment lost 3 bases, leaving 2 bases of the junction unmatched. Authors' data handling: Amplified reference gene primers provided the basis for estimating nucleated cell counts. Libraries were prepared by immunoSEQ multiplex PCR; TCRdb keeps only in-frame clonotypes and omits some of them. V and J calls and clone size follow that table, whereas D and trimming were derived from the DNA. In the table there are approximately 51,000 clones, about nine tenths of which are singletons. This sequence originates from a man aged 45 to 65 with active COVID-19. The chain is built from TRBV9 and TRBJ2-1, with TRBD2 matching over 14 bases. The sequenced sample consisted of peripheral blood. CDR3 sequence (DNA): TGTGCCAGCAGCGCGACTAGCGGGAGGGTCAATGAGCAGTTCTTC. This sequence encodes CASSATSGRVNEQFF.